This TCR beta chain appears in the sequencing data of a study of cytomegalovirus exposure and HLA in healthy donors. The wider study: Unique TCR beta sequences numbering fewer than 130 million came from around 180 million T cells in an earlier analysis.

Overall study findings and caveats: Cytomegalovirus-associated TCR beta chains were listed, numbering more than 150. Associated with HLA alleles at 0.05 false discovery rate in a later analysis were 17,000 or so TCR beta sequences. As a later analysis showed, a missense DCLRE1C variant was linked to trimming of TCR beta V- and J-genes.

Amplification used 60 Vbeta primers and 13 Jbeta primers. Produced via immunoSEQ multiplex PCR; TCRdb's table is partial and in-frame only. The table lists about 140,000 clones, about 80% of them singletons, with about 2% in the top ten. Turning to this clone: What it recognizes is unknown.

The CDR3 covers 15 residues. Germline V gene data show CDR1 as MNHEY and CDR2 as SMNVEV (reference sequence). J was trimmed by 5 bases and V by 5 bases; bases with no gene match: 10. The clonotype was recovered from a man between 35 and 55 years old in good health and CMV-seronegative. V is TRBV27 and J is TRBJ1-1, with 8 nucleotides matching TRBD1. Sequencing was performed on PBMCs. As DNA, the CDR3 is TGTGCCAGCAGTCTACTGACAGGGGTTAAGACTGAAGCTTTCTTT. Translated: CASSLLTGVKTEAFF.